Detailed here is one TCR beta chain. The run of the v3.0 immunoSEQ assay was at survey level. Libraries were prepared by immunoSEQ multiplex PCR; TCRdb keeps only in-frame clonotypes and omits some of them. The sample lists under 20,000 clones, roughly 86% seen once, with 8% to 11% in the top ten. The V and J ends lost 5 bases and 10 bases respectively, with 17 bases between them. Germline V lookup: CDR1 MGHDK, CDR2 SYGVNS. This CDR3 comprises 13 residues. The sample comes from a study of long-term antiretroviral therapy in people with HIV. The source is a man aged 35-49 years with HIV. This chain links TRBV25-1 with TRBJ1-1; D might be TRBD1 (6 bases). The material sequenced was unsorted PBMCs, taken 0.5 years after starting antiretroviral therapy. Here the CDR3 DNA reads TGTGCCAGCAGTTTAAGTACGGGGGCGGGAGCTTTCTTT. Amino acid sequence: CASSLSTGAGAFF.